Listed here is a single TCR beta chain. The target of this receptor is not known. No much larger clonotype is one base removed from it; base qualities were not supplied. Additional DNA sequences in this sample encode the identical CDR3. This sample is drawn from a study of shared clonotypes between healthy human individuals (TCRdb year 2020). Notes on the research overall: The cohort included a few men and a couple of women between 18 and 49 years of age. For each donor, CD4 naive and CD4 memory were each given three plates, CD8 naive was given two plates, and CD8 memory was given one plate. To estimate repertoire size and how much clonotype sharing occurs between individuals, the study deeply sequenced the blood TCR repertoires of five healthy adults. To increase sequencing depth and limit assay-specific biases, different laboratories used diverse techniques to prepare libraries and sequence TCR repertoires. Each donor's leukapheresis produced roughly between about 0.9 and 9.5 billion PBMCs. What the study reported, not specific to this receptor: Pairwise subsampling indicated that sequencing depth was expected to affect the degree of clonotype sharing among donors. Only blood was sampled, and tissue TCR repertoires likely differ from those in blood. Even with the large sequencing depth, rarefaction of the sorted-subset datasets indicated that sequencing was incomplete. When several donors were compared, the shared fraction of clonotypes was about 5.4% for naive CD4, around 4% for naive CD8, roughly 2.3% for memory CD4, and less than 0.5% for memory CD8. The genetic and exposure-history diversity represented was limited by the small number of donors. Compared with non-shared clonotypes, the clonotypes found in all four sorted-subset donors had higher generation probabilities. Larger estimated clonotype richness was generally found for naive subsets than for memory subsets.

Using the deep immunoSEQ assay, TCR CDR3 regions were amplified from genomic DNA by multiplex PCR. For each cell subset, the extracted genomic DNA was distributed evenly across all wells of several immunoSEQ 96-well plates, and each plate served as one replicate. Each replicate PCR for sorted subsets received approximately 200 ng genomic DNA, equal to roughly 33,000 T cell genomes. Purified libraries were quantified with a Qubit 3.0 fluorometer, sized on a Bioanalyzer 2100, and re-quantified with the KAPA Library Quantification kit. Every immunoSEQ 96-well plate was sequenced on a dedicated single-read 150-cycle Illumina NextSeq 550 flow cell. Per the source publication's procedure: Because only junctional sequences without quality scores were contained in the immunoSEQ output, filtering matching that applied to full-length reads could not be performed. To assign V/J genes and CDR3, sequences were annotated against IMGT germline references using PyIR, a Python wrapper for IgBLAST v1.9. Reads were removed for weak V/J assignments (E-value above 1e-6), missing CDR3, stop codons, out-of-frame junctions, or ambiguous translated residues. V3J clonotypes were defined as sequences sharing an identical inferred V gene, J gene, and CDR3 amino acid sequence. Percentage overlap between repertoires was computed as shared unique clonotypes divided by the size of the smaller repertoire. Three approaches were used to assess repertoire richness: RTK rarefaction, the Chao1 estimator, and Recon v2.1 estimates of unobserved clonotypes. For all TCRbeta clonotypes obtained by the gDNA method from a few donors, generation probabilities were computed with OLGA. TCRdb stores this immuneACCESS table with in-frame sequences only. Part of the clones is absent; in the studies checked, under half of the shortfall reflects unresolved V genes, and no reason is known for the rest. Clone size and V and J calls were adopted from that table, with D and trimming inferred from the DNA. This sample has about 870,000 clones in its table, and about 91% of those were observed once. Jointly, the top ten make up approximately 25% of the sample.

For the CD8 naive samples, CD45RO-negative cells were positively selected for CCR7, yielding a CD45RA+CCR7+ population from which TemRA cells were excluded. The donors were healthy, HIV-negative adults with no recently reported acute infections or vaccinations. Every donor was a Caucasian adult residing in Nashville, Tennessee, USA. Blood was obtained by leukapheresis, after which PBMCs were separated by Ficoll-Histopaque density gradient centrifugation and cryopreserved in liquid nitrogen vapor phase. Purity and quantity of every magnetically sorted T cell population were checked by analytical flow cytometry. Genomic DNA was isolated from each sorted fraction and quantified by UV absorbance on a Nanodrop 2000c. The CDR3 holds 12 amino acids from the cysteine to the phenylalanine. Only the CDR3 portion is preserved as DNA: 36 bases, with reading frame beginning at the first base. After removal of 8 bases from V and 1 base from J, the junction retains 2 bases not matched to a gene. CDR1 MNHEY and CDR2 SMNVEV are derived from the germline V gene (reference sequence).

The sequencing input was naive CD8+ T cells sorted from blood. This specimen's cell subset or site label, interpreted: CD45RA+CCR7+. The receptor was isolated from a man aged 25 to 40 in good health. The V gene is TRBV27 and the J gene is TRBJ2-7; 7 nucleotides in the junction match TRBD1. The DNA sequence reads TGTGCCAGCTGGGACAGTTCCTACGAGCAGTACTTC. It encodes CASWDSSYEQYF.